Following are 10 T cell receptor beta chains from one sample sequenced in a study of T cell responses to AZD1222 COVID-19 vaccine. Only in-frame clones appear in the TCRdb table, and some are missing; sequencing was by immunoSEQ multiplex PCR. The sample records roughly 150,000 clones, roughly nine tenths being singletons. The source was peripheral blood, collected 28 days after the second AZD1222 dose. All receptors come from an adult who received the AZD1222 COVID-19 vaccine.

V is TRBV28 and J is TRBJ1-2; D unresolved. V lost 3 bases, J lost 3 bases, and 5 bases lay in between. Per germline, CDR1 MDHEN and CDR2 SYDVKM. This CDR3 has 12 residues. CDR3 nucleotides: TGTGCCAGCAGTTTGCTCTACTATGGCTACACCTTC. Protein sequence: CASSLLYYGYTF.

CDR3 sequence: CASSGLAPIDTQYF. The CDR3 bases are TGTGCCAGCAGTGGGCTAGCCCCAATAGATACGCAGTATTTT. The rearrangement joins TRBV25-1 to TRBJ2-3, with D possibly being TRBD2 (5 bases). The CDR3 covers 14 residues. Deletions cut 4 bases from V and 5 bases from J, with 13 bases between. The V gene's germline CDR1 is MGHDK and CDR2 SYGVNS. The entire variable domain, with the rest obtained from reference TRBV25-1 and TRBJ2-3, is as follows: EADIYQTPRYLVIGTGKKITLECSQTMGHDKMYWYQQDPGMELHLIHYSYGVNSTEKGDLSSESTVSRIRTEHFPLTLESARPSHTSQYLCASSGLAPIDTQYFGPGTRLTVL.

This clone was detected only a few times. This chain links TRBV19 with TRBJ1-2, with D hard to call. The CDR3 is 15 residues long. Germline CDR1 reads LNHDA; CDR2 reads SQIVND (reference sequence). V lost 0 bases and J lost 1, with 9 bases in between. Here the CDR3 reads CASSIDKSFNYGYTF. In DNA form, the CDR3 reads TGTGCCAGTAGTATAGATAAGAGTTTTAACTATGGCTACACCTTC.

This rearrangement joins TRBV3-1 (or the pseudogene TRBV3-2) to TRBJ1-2; TRBD1 might be the D (6 bases). Trimming shortened V by 1 base and J by 0 bases, and 15 bases separated the two germline ends. There are 17 residues in the CDR3. Germline V lookup: CDR1 LGHDT, CDR2 YNNKEL (reference sequence). CDR3 sequence: CASSQASGAGANYGYTF. The CDR3 DNA is TGTGCCAGCAGCCAAGCGTCAGGGGCTGGGGCTAACTATGGCTACACCTTC.

V is TRBV7-2 and J is TRBJ2-7; no clear D gene. Trimming took off 3 bases at V and 2 bases at J, with 8 bases between the two ends. CDR3 length: 13 residues. Germline V gene data show CDR1 as SGHTA and CDR2 as FQGNSA. The CDR3 DNA reads TGTGCCAGCAGCTTTGGTTCAACCTACGAGCAGTACTTC. Protein product: CASSFGSTYEQYF.

The V call is TRBV6-5, the J call TRBJ1-2, with D possibly matching TRBD1 (6 bases). This CDR3 has 13 amino acids. Trimming stripped 7 bases from V and 8 bases from J, with 17 bases between. Germline-derived CDR1 and CDR2 are MNHEY and SVGAGI. CDR3 DNA: TGTGCCAGCACGAGACGGGCAGGGGACGGCTACACCTTC. Protein product: CASTRRAGDGYTF.

The gene calls are TRBV25-1 and TRBJ1-2; D unresolved. V dropped 2 bases and J dropped 1 base, with 5 bases sitting between them. This CDR3 spans 13 amino acids. Germline V gene sequence: CDR1 MGHDK, CDR2 SYGVNS. For the CDR3, the DNA is TGTGCCAGCAGTGAAGTGGGTAACTATGGCTACACCTTC. This codes for CASSEVGNYGYTF.

The chain joins TRBV19 to TRBJ1-6; perhaps TRBD1 as D (6 bases). The ends were cut back, 9 bases at V and 10 bases at J, with 19 bases in the middle. Germline-derived CDR1 and CDR2 are LNHDA and SQIVND (reference sequence). The CDR3 loop spans 14 amino acids. CDR3 protein: CASSDRRPLSPLHF. The CDR3 DNA reads as TGTGCCAGCAGTGACAGGCGGCCCCTCTCACCCCTCCACTTT.

The rearrangement links TRBV9 to TRBJ2-2; D not resolved. Germline loops: CDR1 SGDLS, CDR2 YYNGEE. With 0 bases removed from V and 6 bases from J, the gap between germline ends came to 6 bases. CDR3 length: 13 amino acids. DNA of the CDR3: TGTGCCAGCAGCGTAGGTGGGCCCGGGGAGCTGTTTTTT. The encoded protein is CASSVGGPGELFF.

This rearrangement joins TRBV27 to TRBJ1-1; D is unclear. This CDR3 region has 14 residues. From germline, CDR1 is MNHEY and CDR2 SMNVEV (reference sequence). Trimming left V 2 bases short and J 1 base short, with 8 bases between. In nucleotides, the CDR3 is TGTGCCAGCAGTTTACAGGTCAGGAACACTGAAGCTTTCTTT. This sequence encodes CASSLQVRNTEAFF.